What follows is one T cell receptor beta chain and its context. The antigen is undetermined. The study drew the donors from its approximately 110-subject validation cohort, separate from the approximately 700-subject first cohort. Produced via immunoSEQ multiplex PCR; TCRdb's table is partial and in-frame only. The top ten hold 1.4% of the sample, which has more than 100,000 clones, around nine tenths seen once. The data belong to a study of cytomegalovirus exposure and HLA in healthy donors. Germline V gene lookup returns CDR1 GTSNPN and CDR2 SVGIG (reference sequence). This CDR3 spans 16 amino acids. Trimming removed 2 bases at V and 8 bases at J, with 22 bases between. Study-wide findings and caveats: Using the classifier, cytomegalovirus status was reportedly diagnosed with high specificity and sensitivity.

The clonotype originates from a man aged 25 to 40 in good health and CMV-seronegative. Sequencing was done on a sample of PBMCs. The V gene is TRBV30, the J gene TRBJ2-1; weak D call: TRBD2 (5 bases). This CDR3 is CAWSPKDSDKVDEQFF. CDR3 DNA sequence: TGTGCCTGGAGTCCTAAAGATAGCGACAAGGTCGATGAGCAGTTCTTC.